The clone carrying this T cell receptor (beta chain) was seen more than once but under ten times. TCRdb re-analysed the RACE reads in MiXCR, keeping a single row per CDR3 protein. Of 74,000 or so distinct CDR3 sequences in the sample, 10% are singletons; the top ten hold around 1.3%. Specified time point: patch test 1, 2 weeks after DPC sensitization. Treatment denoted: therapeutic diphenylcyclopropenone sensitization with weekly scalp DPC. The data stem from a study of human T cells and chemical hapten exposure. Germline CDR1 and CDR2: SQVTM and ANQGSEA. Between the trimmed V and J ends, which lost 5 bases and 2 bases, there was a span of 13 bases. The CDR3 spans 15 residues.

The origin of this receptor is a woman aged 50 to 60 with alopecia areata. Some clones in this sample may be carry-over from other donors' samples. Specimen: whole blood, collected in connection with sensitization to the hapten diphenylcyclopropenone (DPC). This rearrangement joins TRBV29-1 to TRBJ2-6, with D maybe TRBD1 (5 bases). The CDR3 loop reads CSVITGGTGANVLTF. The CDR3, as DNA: TGCAGCGTTATCACAGGCGGAACTGGGGCCAACGTCCTGACTTTC.